These 23 T cell receptor beta chains came from one sample sequenced in a study of T cell responses to AZD1222 COVID-19 vaccine. The repertoire was sequenced with immunoSEQ multiplex PCR; TCRdb's copy has only in-frame clones and lacks some. This table has 120,000 or so clones, around 93% appearing once. Sequencing used peripheral blood, obtained 28 days after the second AZD1222 dose. The receptors originated from an adult who received the AZD1222 COVID-19 vaccine.

The chain uses TRBV6-1 and TRBJ2-5; D remains unclear. V dropped 1 base and J dropped 7 bases, with 16 bases sitting between them. This CDR3 comprises 15 residues. Germline values: CDR1 MNHNS, CDR2 SASEGT. The CDR3 loop is CASSEGQRRPGTQYF. In nucleotides, the CDR3 is TGTGCCAGCAGTGAAGGCCAGCGCAGGCCAGGGACCCAGTACTTC.

The chain links TRBV6-6 to TRBJ1-2; 8 bases are shared with TRBD1. Germline assignment: CDR1 MNHNY and CDR2 SVGAGI (reference sequence). V lost 5 bases to trimming and J lost 4 bases; unmatched junction nucleotides: 15. The length of the CDR3 is 17 residues. CDR3: CASSRQGNRKGFYGYTF. The CDR3 DNA reads TGTGCCAGCAGTCGACAGGGGAATAGGAAGGGGTTCTATGGCTACACCTTC.

The V gene is TRBV9, the J gene TRBJ1-3; 10 bases are shared with TRBD1. V dropped 3 bases and J dropped 3; count of bases not matched to a gene: 9. Germline V gene lookup returns CDR1 SGDLS and CDR2 YYNGEE. The CDR3 is made up of 17 amino acids. The CDR3 region has the DNA TGTGCCAGCAGCGCCCGGGACAGGGGTCAGATTGGAAACACCATATATTTT. It codes for CASSARDRGQIGNTIYF.

The rearrangement joins TRBV6-6 to TRBJ1-5; D gene ambiguous. CDR1 MNHNY and CDR2 SVGAGI come from the germline V gene (reference sequence). CDR3 length equals 14 residues. V lost 2 bases, J lost 3 bases, and 8 bases lay in between. This chain's CDR3 is CASSYKGDNQPQHF. The CDR3 nucleotides are TGTGCCAGCAGTTACAAAGGCGACAATCAGCCCCAGCATTTT.

This chain's CDR3 is CASSYSSQGYGNTIYF. In nucleotides, the CDR3 is TGTGCCAGCAGTTACTCGAGCCAGGGGTACGGAAACACCATATATTTT. The genes are TRBV6-6 and TRBJ1-3; TRBD1 might be the D (6 bases). Per the germline V gene, CDR1 is MNHNY and CDR2 is SVGAGI (reference sequence). This CDR3 comprises 16 residues. V was trimmed by 0 bases and J by 4 bases, leaving 13 bases between them.

The J gene is TRBJ2-5, the V gene TRBV7-9; D may be TRBD1 or TRBD2 (5 bases each). CDR1 is SEHNR, CDR2 FQNEAQ, per germline (reference sequence). V lost 5 bases to trimming and J lost 4 bases, with 14 bases between them. The CDR3 is 14 amino acids. CDR3 loop: CASSNSRGTETQYF. For the CDR3, the DNA is TGTGCCAGCAGCAATTCGAGGGGAACAGAGACCCAGTACTTC.

This clone was seen only once. The gene calls are TRBV5-6 and TRBJ1-5; D is ambiguous. Per germline, CDR1 SGHDT and CDR2 YYEEEE. The CDR3 is 12 residues long. V was pared by 0 bases and J by 7 bases, with 5 bases between. CDR3 in DNA: TGTGCCAGCAGCTTGGACGGGCAGCCCCAGCATTTT. It codes for CASSLDGQPQHF.

This chain joins TRBV18 and TRBJ1-6, with D possibly matching TRBD1 (5 bases). The CDR3 has 19 residues. CDR1 and CDR2 (germline): KGHSH, LQKENI. V lost 1 base and J lost 10, with 26 bases in between. The CDR3 protein is CASSPLGHRLGGGVSPLHF. Here the CDR3 DNA reads TGTGCCAGCTCACCACTAGGGCACAGGCTAGGTGGGGGAGTCTCACCCCTCCACTTT.

This clone was observed once. This chain uses TRBV27 with TRBJ1-5, with 7 bases matching TRBD1. V dropped 6 bases and J dropped 4; count of bases not matched to a gene: 6. The CDR3 is 14 amino acids. Germline CDR1 reads MNHEY; CDR2 reads SMNVEV (reference sequence). CDR3 sequence (DNA): TGTGCCAGCAGGTTACAGGGGTGGAATCAGCCCCAGCATTTT. It is translated as CASRLQGWNQPQHF.

The chain joins TRBV5-1 to TRBJ1-1; TRBD1 matches 9 bases. The germline CDR1 and CDR2 sequences are SGHRS and YFSETQ. The CDR3 contains 16 residues. V was clipped by 2 bases and J by 0 bases; unmatched bases: 5. The CDR3 nucleotides are TGCGCCAGCAGCTTCGGGACAGGGAGCATGAACACTGAAGCTTTCTTT. Its protein product is CASSFGTGSMNTEAFF.

The chain combines TRBV2 with TRBJ2-5; possible D gene TRBD1, 6 bases. The V gene lost 6 bases and the J gene lost 4 bases, with 12 bases spanning the gap. Germline-derived CDR1 and CDR2 are SNHLY and FYNNEI. The CDR3 loop spans 13 amino acids. The CDR3 reads CASSAGTRETQYF. The CDR3 region has the DNA TGTGCCAGCAGCGCCGGGACAAGAGAGACCCAGTACTTC.

The chain is built from TRBV5-1 and TRBJ1-2; D perhaps matches TRBD1 (5 bases). V was trimmed by 2 bases and J by 7 bases, leaving 15 bases between them. CDR3 length equals 14 residues. The germline gives CDR1 SGHRS, CDR2 YFSETQ. The DNA for the CDR3 is TGCGCCAGCAGCTTATACACGGGGCAAACTGGCTACACCTTC. Amino acid sequence: CASSLYTGQTGYTF.

V and J are TRBV5-1 and TRBJ1-1, with D maybe TRBD1 (5 bases). In germline, CDR1 is SGHRS, CDR2 YFSETQ. The CDR3 is 14 residues long. Between the trimmed V and J ends, which lost 3 bases and 5 bases, there was a span of 14 bases. Written as DNA, the CDR3 is TGCGCCAGCAGCTCCCAGGGTGAATTGACTGAAGCTTTCTTT. Amino acid sequence: CASSSQGELTEAFF.

The V and J genes are TRBV7-9 and TRBJ1-5, with no clear D. The CDR3 runs 14 residues. Trimming cost V 6 bases and J 4 bases, with 13 bases left between them. From germline, CDR1 is SEHNR and CDR2 FQNEAQ (reference sequence). CDR3 bases: TGTGCCAGCAGTTTAACTGGAGCTAATCAGCCCCAGCATTTT. Its protein product is CASSLTGANQPQHF. The whole variable domain, filled in from reference TRBV7-9 and TRBJ1-5, reads DTGVSQNPRHKITKRGQNVTFRCDPISEHNRLYWYRQTLGQGPEFLTYFQNEAQLEKSRLLSDRFSAERPKGSFSTLEIQRTEQGDSAMYLCASSLTGANQPQHFGDGTRLSIL.

This chain connects TRBV29-1 to TRBJ1-1; 9 positions match TRBD1. Germline-derived CDR1 and CDR2 are SQVTM and ANQGSEA. This CDR3 spans 13 amino acids. After removal of 4 bases from V and 4 bases from J, the junction contained 4 bases not matched to a gene. The CDR3 nucleotides are TGCAGCGTTGGACAGGGGGTGGGCACTGAAGCTTTCTTT. Its protein product is CSVGQGVGTEAFF.

This rearrangement joins TRBV9 to TRBJ2-1, with 7 bases that match TRBD2. Germline V gives CDR1 SGDLS, CDR2 YYNGEE. V lost 3 bases, J lost 3 bases, and 12 bases stayed unmatched. This CDR3 spans 17 amino acids. The CDR3 DNA reads as TGTGCCAGCAGCGCCCCCCCCGGGCGGGAGAACTACAATGAGCAGTTCTTC. Translated, it gives CASSAPPGRENYNEQFF.

J is TRBJ2-1 and V is TRBV11-2; no clear D. This CDR3 spans 12 amino acids. Trimming took 0 bases from V and 9 from J, leaving 6 bases between them. CDR1 SGHAT and CDR2 FQNNGV come from the germline V gene. CDR3 in amino acids: CASSLDLIEQFF. The DNA for the CDR3 is TGTGCCAGCAGCTTAGATCTCATTGAGCAGTTCTTC.

This clone was detected only a few times. The chain employs TRBV11-2 and TRBJ2-1; D is perhaps TRBD2 (5 bases). CDR1 is SGHAT and CDR2 is FQNNGV in the germline V gene. The CDR3 has 16 residues. Trimming pared 5 bases from V and 0 bases from J, leaving 14 bases between. The CDR3 DNA is TGTGCCAGCAGCGCTTTCCCTAGCAGCTCCTACAATGAGCAGTTCTTC. Amino acid sequence: CASSAFPSSSYNEQFF.

This rearrangement joins TRBV6-1 to TRBJ1-1; the D is unclear. Germline V gene sequence: CDR1 MNHNS, CDR2 SASEGT. Trimming took 3 bases from V and 1 from J, leaving 9 bases between them. The CDR3 is made up of 14 amino acids. The CDR3 loop reads CASSELGWNTEAFF. The CDR3 DNA reads as TGTGCCAGCAGTGAGTTGGGGTGGAACACTGAAGCTTTCTTT.

The chain carries TRBV19 and TRBJ2-5; D is perhaps TRBD2 (6 bases). The ends were cut back, 3 bases at V and 4 bases at J, with 12 bases in the middle. The CDR3 runs to 14 residues. CDR1 LNHDA and CDR2 SQIVND come from the germline V gene (reference sequence). For the CDR3, the DNA is TGTGCCAGTAGTATTGAACACGGGGGAGAGACCCAGTACTTC. Its protein is CASSIEHGGETQYF. Variable domain in full (rest from reference TRBV19 and TRBJ2-5): DGGITQSPKYLFRKEGQNVTLSCEQNLNHDAMYWYRQDPGQGLRLIYYSQIVNDFQKGDIAEGYSVSREKKESFPLTVTSAQKNPTAFYLCASSIEHGGETQYFGPGTRLLVL.

The rearrangement links TRBV27 to TRBJ1-2; TRBD1 agrees at 11 bases. The J segment lost 5 bases and the V segment lost 2 bases, leaving 7 bases of the junction unmatched. The CDR3 runs 16 residues. The germline V gene has CDR1 MNHEY and CDR2 SMNVEV (reference sequence). The CDR3 DNA reads TGTGCCAGCAGTTTAAAGGGACAGGGGGGTTTATATGGCTACACCTTC. Its translation: CASSLKGQGGLYGYTF.

In its sample, this clone was seen once. This chain connects TRBV4-1 to TRBJ1-5; 10 nucleotides align to TRBD1. Germline CDR1 reads MGHRA; CDR2 reads YSYEKL. CDR3 size: 18 residues. Trimming took 0 bases from V and 4 from J; bases not matched to a gene: 9. The CDR3 here is CASSQELGTGAANQPQHF. Here the CDR3 DNA reads TGCGCCAGCAGCCAAGAACTTGGGACAGGGGCCGCAAATCAGCCCCAGCATTTT.

The genes are TRBV29-1 and TRBJ1-2; D not resolved. Germline-derived CDR1 and CDR2 are SQVTM and ANQGSEA. This CDR3 is 12 amino acids long. The ends were cut back, 3 bases at V and 7 bases at J, with 12 bases in the middle. CDR3 in amino acids: CSVDDDYGGYTF. Written as DNA, the CDR3 is TGCAGCGTTGACGATGATTATGGTGGCTACACCTTC.